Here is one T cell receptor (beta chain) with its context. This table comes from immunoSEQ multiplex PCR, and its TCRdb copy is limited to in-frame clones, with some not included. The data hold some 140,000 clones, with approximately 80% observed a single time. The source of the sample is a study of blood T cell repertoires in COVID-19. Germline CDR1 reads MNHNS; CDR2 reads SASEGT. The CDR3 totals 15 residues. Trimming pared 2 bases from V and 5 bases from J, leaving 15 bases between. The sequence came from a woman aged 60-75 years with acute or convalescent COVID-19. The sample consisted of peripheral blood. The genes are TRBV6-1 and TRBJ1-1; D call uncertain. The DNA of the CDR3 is TGTGCCAGCAGTGAATTACCGGGTATCGGTACTGAAGCTTTCTTT. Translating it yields CASSELPGIGTEAFF.